The 30 T cell receptor beta chains in this list originate from one sample, sequenced in a study of T cell repertoires in cytomegalovirus infection. TCRdb independently ran MiXCR on the reads; one entry per CDR3 protein. The data contain just over 300,000 distinct CDR3 sequences, 15% to 20% of them singletons. Sequencing was performed on PBMCs. Source of these receptors: a human donor in good health (CMV status not recorded). Some clones in this sample may be carry-over from other donors' samples.

This sequence joins TRBV5-1 and TRBJ2-2; D uncertain. CDR3 length equals 15 residues. The germline CDR1 and CDR2 sequences are SGHRS and YFSETQ. The V end lost 4 bases, the J end lost 1 base, and 11 bases lay between the germline ends. CDR3 protein: CASSRRTENTGELFF. The CDR3, as DNA: TGCGCCAGCAGCCGCCGGACGGAGAACACCGGGGAGCTGTTTTTT.

Only a few counts were recorded for this clonotype. The chain employs TRBV25-1 and TRBJ2-5, with TRBD2 identical over 12 bases. V lost 6 bases to trimming and J lost 9 bases; unmatched junction nucleotides: 14. In germline, CDR1 is MGHDK, CDR2 SYGVNS. CDR3 length: 16 amino acids. The CDR3 DNA sequence: TGTGCCAGCAGCGCCGGACTAGCGGGGTACCTCCAGGCCCAGTACTTC. Its protein product is CASSAGLAGYLQAQYF.

This clonotype was found a few times. The rearrangement links TRBV10-3 to TRBJ2-2; 15 bases are a match to TRBD2. Unmatched junction bases numbered 11, after V lost 9 bases and J lost 0 bases. Looked up from germline, CDR1 is ENHRY and CDR2 is SYGVKD. CDR3 length: 19 amino acids. This chain's CDR3 is CAIPGLAGGKPANTGELFF. DNA of the CDR3: TGTGCCATTCCGGGACTAGCGGGGGGAAAACCCGCGAACACCGGGGAGCTGTTTTTT.

This clonotype was counted many times. The chain is built from TRBV25-1 and TRBJ2-5; D gene ambiguous. The germline V gene encodes CDR1 MGHDK and CDR2 SYGVNS. The CDR3 covers 13 residues. Trimming took off 1 base at V and 5 bases at J, with 8 bases between the two ends. CDR3 nucleotide sequence: TGTGCCAGCAGTGAATCCTCTCCGGAGACCCAGTACTTC. Protein sequence: CASSESSPETQYF.

This clonotype occurred many times. The V and J genes are TRBV7-2 and TRBJ2-5; D perhaps matches TRBD2 (5 bases). V lost 2 bases, J lost 5 bases, and 18 bases lay in between. The CDR3 has 16 residues. Germline V gene lookup returns CDR1 SGHTA and CDR2 FQGNSA. The DNA of the CDR3 is TGTGCCAGCAGCTTAAATGGTCTAACAGAGCGGGAGACCCAGTACTTC. Amino acid sequence: CASSLNGLTERETQYF.

Ten or more counts support this clonotype. V is TRBV7-2 and J is TRBJ1-4, with no clear D. CDR1 and CDR2 from the germline V gene are SGHTA and FQGNSA. Trimming left V 5 bases short and J 7 bases short, with 11 bases between. The CDR3 has 13 residues. The CDR3 DNA is TGTGCCAGCAGCCGCGGAGGATTTGAAAAACTGTTTTTT. This translates into CASSRGGFEKLFF.

This clonotype was counted only a few times. The chain joins TRBV6-2 or TRBV6-3 to TRBJ1-1; D call uncertain. V shed 2 bases and J shed 5 bases, with 9 bases lying between them. Per the germline V gene, CDR1 is MNHEY and CDR2 is SVGEGT. The CDR3 runs 13 residues. The CDR3 spells CASSYIAGTEAFF. In DNA, the CDR3 is TGTGCCAGCAGTTACATTGCGGGGACTGAAGCTTTCTTT.

The chain joins TRBV18 to TRBJ2-1; D not certain. CDR1 KGHSH and CDR2 LQKENI come from the germline V gene. The CDR3 spans 16 residues. Trimming removed 4 bases at V and 5 bases at J, with 18 bases between. The CDR3 reads CASSLNRGSLDNEQFF. In nucleotides, the CDR3 is TGTGCCAGCTCACTCAACCGCGGCAGCCTCGACAATGAGCAGTTCTTC.

In this sample, this clonotype turned up a few times. The chain has TRBV5-1 and TRBJ1-4; tentative D call: TRBD1 (5 bases). V was pared by 2 bases and J by 6 bases, with 14 bases between. The germline CDR1 and CDR2 sequences are SGHRS and YFSETQ. The CDR3 consists of 15 residues. The CDR3 spells CASSLLGTADEKLFF. CDR3 nucleotides: TGCGCCAGCAGCTTACTCGGGACCGCGGATGAAAAACTGTTTTTT.

The chain is built from TRBV6-1 and TRBJ2-7, with 8 bases identical to TRBD2. V lost 5 bases to trimming and J lost 2 bases; unmatched junction nucleotides: 8. The CDR3 extends over 15 amino acids. Germline V gives CDR1 MNHNS, CDR2 SASEGT. The CDR3 nucleotides are TGTGCCAGCAGTACTGGGGCGGGGGGTACCTACGAGCAGTACTTC. Encoded protein: CASSTGAGGTYEQYF.

This clonotype was picked up many times. This chain connects TRBV6-1 to TRBJ2-7, with D perhaps matching TRBD1 (6 bases). CDR1 and CDR2 from the germline V gene are MNHNS and SASEGT. V was pared by 3 bases and J by 1 base, with 10 bases between. The length of the CDR3 is 14 residues. The CDR3 reads CASSDQGPSYEQYF. The CDR3, as DNA: TGTGCCAGCAGTGATCAGGGGCCTTCCTACGAGCAGTACTTC.

The chain combines TRBV5-6 with TRBJ1-1; weak D call: TRBD1 (6 bases). Deletions cut 5 bases from V and 4 bases from J, with 12 bases between. CDR1 and CDR2 from the germline V gene are SGHDT and YYEEEE. The CDR3 has 13 residues. Written as DNA, the CDR3 is TGTGCCAGCAGACCGGGACAAATCACTGAAGCTTTCTTT. This gives the protein CASRPGQITEAFF.

This clonotype appeared a few times. In DNA form, the CDR3 reads TGTGCCAGCAGCCAGGGCGGGGGGCCTTTCTTGCCCCAGCATTTT. Encoded protein: CASSQGGGPFLPQHF. The genes are TRBV6-2 or TRBV6-3 and TRBJ1-5; tentatively, D is TRBD1 (6 bases). The CDR3 covers 15 residues. Per germline, CDR1 MNHEY and CDR2 SVGEGT. Trimming cost V 6 bases and J 9 bases, with 21 bases left between them.

This clonotype was recorded many times. The gene calls are TRBV7-3 and TRBJ1-1; D ambiguous. Deletions cut 1 base from V and 4 bases from J, with 25 bases between. Germline V gene data show CDR1 as SGHTA and CDR2 as FQGTGA. CDR3 length: 19 amino acids. The CDR3 DNA reads as TGTGCCAGCAGCTTAATCGATCCTCGGACGGGCTTAAGTCGCACTGAAGCTTTCTTT. It encodes CASSLIDPRTGLSRTEAFF.

The table lists this clonotype with many counts. The CDR3 nucleotides read TGTGCCAGCAGCACGTTTGACAGGGGTCATGGCTACACCTTC. Residues: CASSTFDRGHGYTF. The V and J genes are TRBV7-2 and TRBJ1-2; 8 bases align to TRBD1. Germline V gene data show CDR1 as SGHTA and CDR2 as FQGNSA. V lost 5 bases and J lost 6; bases outside the gene matches: 8. This CDR3 comprises 14 residues.

This rearrangement joins TRBV4-3 to TRBJ1-6; D is undetermined. Germline V lookup: CDR1 LGHNA, CDR2 YSLEER. Trimming removed 0 bases at V and 0 bases at J, with 9 bases between. The CDR3 has 17 amino acids. The CDR3 bases are TGCGCCAGCAGCCAAGAATCCGGGAGCTCCTATAATTCACCCCTCCACTTT. This translates into CASSQESGSSYNSPLHF.

The J gene is TRBJ2-1, the V gene TRBV11-3, with TRBD2 identical over 7 bases. With V trimmed by 5 bases and J by 9 bases, 16 bases remained unmatched. The length of the CDR3 is 16 residues. The V gene's germline CDR1 is SGHNT and CDR2 YENEEA. The CDR3 region has the DNA TGTGCCAGCAGCCCCCGGGGAGGGGTCGGTCGCGGTGAGCAGTTCTTC. Amino acids: CASSPRGGVGRGEQFF.

In its sample, this clonotype was seen many times. The rearrangement links TRBV7-2 to TRBJ2-7; D unresolved. CDR1 and CDR2 from the germline V gene are SGHTA and FQGNSA. Between the trimmed V and J ends, which lost 1 base and 3 bases, there was a span of 13 bases. The CDR3 spans 15 residues. CDR3 residues: CASSLGAVSSYEQYF. In DNA, the CDR3 is TGTGCCAGCAGCTTAGGGGCGGTCTCGAGCTACGAGCAGTACTTC.

This clonotype was seen ten or more times. This chain connects TRBV6-1 to TRBJ2-3; D is unclear. V gave up 7 bases and J gave up 1 base, with 12 bases separating them. Germline values: CDR1 MNHNS, CDR2 SASEGT. The CDR3 totals 14 residues. The CDR3 DNA reads as TGTGCCAGCAAGGCGAATGGGGGCACAGATACGCAGTATTTT. Amino acids: CASKANGGTDTQYF.

This clonotype was observed at least ten times. The chain has TRBV7-2 and TRBJ2-1; the D gene is possibly TRBD2 (6 bases). The CDR3 contains 17 residues. Germline loops: CDR1 SGHTA, CDR2 FQGNSA. Trimming took off 2 bases at V and 7 bases at J, with 21 bases between the two ends. CDR3 nucleotide sequence: TGTGCCAGCAGCTTATCCCCGACTACTGCCGGGAGAAATGAGCAGTTCTTC. Its protein product is CASSLSPTTAGRNEQFF.

This clonotype was detected many times. In nucleotides, the CDR3 is TGTGCCAGCAGCCAAGGTGGACAGGGCATCTACGAGCAGTACTTC. This gives the protein CASSQGGQGIYEQYF. The J gene is TRBJ2-7, the V gene TRBV7-2; the match to TRBD1 covers 8 bases. CDR1 and CDR2 (germline): SGHTA, FQGNSA. The CDR3 sequence is 15 residues long. J was trimmed by 3 bases and V by 5 bases; bases with no gene match: 9.

The chain is built from TRBV6-5 and TRBJ2-6; D unresolved. There are 18 residues in the CDR3. Germline V gives CDR1 MNHEY, CDR2 SVGAGI. Between the trimmed V and J ends, which lost 2 bases and 0 bases, there was a span of 14 bases. CDR3 region: CASSYVTPFDSGANVLTF. The CDR3 DNA reads TGTGCCAGCAGTTACGTGACCCCCTTCGACTCTGGGGCCAACGTCCTGACTTTC.

This clonotype was counted ten times or more. The genes are TRBV28 and TRBJ2-2; 13 bases agree with TRBD2. Germline CDR1 reads MDHEN; CDR2 reads SYDVKM. CDR3 length: 17 residues. The ends lost 5 bases at V and 5 bases at J; junction bases unmatched: 8. In DNA form, the CDR3 reads TGTGCCAGCAGTATCCGACTAGCGGGGGGACTTACCGGGGAGCTGTTTTTT. Translation gives CASSIRLAGGLTGELFF.

The chain employs TRBV12-3 or TRBV12-4 and TRBJ1-2; 7 nucleotides align to TRBD1. The CDR3 extends over 13 amino acids. V trimming: 5 bases; J trimming: 2 bases; junction bases outside the gene matches: 2. This CDR3 is CASSTTGNYGYTF. CDR3 bases: TGTGCCAGCAGTACGACAGGGAACTATGGCTACACCTTC.

The sample holds many counts of this clonotype. This sequence joins TRBV12-3 or TRBV12-4 and TRBJ1-5; TRBD1 matches at 8 bases. V gave up 6 bases and J gave up 3 bases; unmatched junction bases: 1. The CDR3 loop spans 13 amino acids. The CDR3 region has the DNA TGTGCCAGCAGGGGACAGGTCAATCAGCCCCAGCATTTT. Its protein is CASRGQVNQPQHF.

This clonotype has ten or more counts. The DNA for the CDR3 is TGTGCCAGCAGCTTAGTAAATAATGAAAAACTGTTTTTT. Translated: CASSLVNNEKLFF. The rearrangement joins TRBV7-2 to TRBJ1-4; D not certain. V was clipped by 1 base and J by 4 bases, with 4 bases between them. The CDR3 extends over 13 amino acids. CDR1 is SGHTA, CDR2 FQGNSA, per germline.

This clonotype was detected ten times or more. This chain links TRBV7-2 with TRBJ2-3; D may be TRBD2 (5 bases). The CDR3 is 15 residues long. V lost 1 base and J 0 bases, leaving 8 bases between the germline ends. The V gene's germline CDR1 is SGHTA and CDR2 FQGNSA. In DNA form, the CDR3 reads TGTGCCAGCAGCTTAGGGACTCATAGCACAGATACGCAGTATTTT. Amino acid sequence: CASSLGTHSTDTQYF.

This clonotype was seen only a few times. This rearrangement joins TRBV10-3 to TRBJ1-2; tentatively, D is TRBD1 (6 bases). Germline V gene lookup returns CDR1 ENHRY and CDR2 SYGVKD. CDR3 size: 15 residues. Between the trimmed V and J ends, which lost 8 bases and 2 bases, there was a span of 18 bases. In DNA, the CDR3 is TGTGCCATCCTTAGAGGTTCTGGACAGAACTATGGCTACACCTTC. This translates into CAILRGSGQNYGYTF.

This clonotype was detected ten times or more. J is TRBJ1-3 and V is TRBV12-3 or TRBV12-4, with unresolved D. Trimming took off 2 bases at V and 9 bases at J, with 14 bases between the two ends. The CDR3 runs 14 residues. CDR3 DNA: TGTGCCAGCAGTTTAATGGATACACGGAGCACCATATATTTT. The encoded protein is CASSLMDTRSTIYF.

The J gene is TRBJ1-5, the V gene TRBV7-9, with 9 bases identical to TRBD1. CDR3 length: 18 amino acids. J gave up 3 bases and V 0 bases, and 9 bases lay outside the gene matches. Germline-derived CDR1 and CDR2 are SEHNR and FQNEAQ (reference sequence). The CDR3 is CASSLAGPGQGTNQPQHF. CDR3 DNA: TGTGCCAGCAGCTTAGCGGGGCCGGGACAGGGAACCAATCAGCCCCAGCATTTT. Complete variable domain (other parts from reference TRBV7-9 and TRBJ1-5): DTGVSQNPRHKITKRGQNVTFRCDPISEHNRLYWYRQTLGQGPEFLTYFQNEAQLEKSRLLSDRFSAERPKGSFSTLEIQRTEQGDSAMYLCASSLAGPGQGTNQPQHFGDGTRLSIL.